Listed here are 27 T cell receptor beta chains from one sample, sequenced in a study of T cell changes during pregnancy in multiple sclerosis. TCRdb keeps only in-frame clones here, not all; method: immunoSEQ multiplex PCR. The table has around 49,000 clones, around 87% seen once; the top ten hold 4.5% to 5.5%. The sequences come from peripheral blood, collected after pregnancy. The receptors stem from a female donor in good health, enrolled as a control in a pregnancy study.

This sequence joins TRBV4-2 and TRBJ2-6; TRBD2 is a possible D gene (5 bases). Per the germline V gene, CDR1 is LGHNA and CDR2 is YNFKEQ. With 3 bases removed from V and 0 bases from J, the gap between germline ends came to 12 bases. This CDR3 is 17 amino acids long. CDR3 sequence reads: CASSQELEISGANVLTF. The CDR3 DNA follows: TGTGCCAGCAGCCAGGAACTAGAGATCTCTGGGGCCAACGTCCTGACTTTC.

Sample share makes this clone medium-sized (0.01 to 0.1%). This rearrangement joins TRBV11-2 to TRBJ2-4, with D tentatively TRBD1 (5 bases). With 2 bases removed from V and 6 bases from J, the gap between germline ends came to 14 bases. The CDR3 loop spans 15 amino acids. CDR1 SGHAT and CDR2 FQNNGV come from the germline V gene. For the CDR3, the DNA is TGTGCCAGCAGCTTACCCACGGACAATCTAAACATTCAGTACTTC. Residues: CASSLPTDNLNIQYF.

V usage is TRBV6-1 and J usage is TRBJ2-4; maybe TRBD1 (5 bases). Looked up from germline, CDR1 is MNHNS and CDR2 is SASEGT. This CDR3 contains 17 residues. V lost 2 bases, J lost 0 bases, and 14 bases lay in between. CDR3 protein: CASSERRQPLAKNIQYF. In DNA form, the CDR3 reads TGTGCCAGCAGTGAACGGCGACAGCCACTAGCCAAAAACATTCAGTACTTC.

The chain carries TRBV19 and TRBJ2-2; D remains ambiguous. Germline V gene sequence: CDR1 LNHDA, CDR2 SQIVND (reference sequence). CDR3 length: 14 amino acids. V lost 7 bases and J 0 bases, leaving 9 bases between the germline ends. The CDR3 nucleotides are TGTGCCAGTATGCGGAGCGCGAACACCGGGGAGCTGTTTTTT. It yields the protein CASMRSANTGELFF.

The chain carries TRBV14 and TRBJ2-3, with 7 bases aligning to TRBD2. The V gene's germline CDR1 is SGHDN and CDR2 FVKESK. This CDR3 comprises 16 residues. Germline trimming cut 1 base from V and 1 base from J; bases unmatched to any gene: 5. The CDR3 DNA reads TGTGCCAGCAGCCAAGCGATGCTAGCGGGCACAGATACGCAGTATTTT. It yields the protein CASSQAMLAGTDTQYF. The full variable domain, completed using reference TRBV14 and TRBJ2-3, is EAGVTQFPSHSVIEKGQTVTLRCDPISGHDNLYWYRRVMGKEIKFLLHFVKESKQDESGMPNNRFLAERTGGTYSTLKVQPAELEDSGVYFCASSQAMLAGTDTQYFGPGTRLTVL.

The chain joins TRBV4-1 to TRBJ2-7; 8 bases fit TRBD1. Germline V gives CDR1 MGHRA, CDR2 YSYEKL. This CDR3 spans 16 amino acids. V shed 0 bases and J 1 base; nucleotides not matched to a gene: 5. This CDR3 is CASSQESRTGSYEQYF. The CDR3 DNA reads as TGCGCCAGCAGCCAAGAATCTAGGACAGGGTCCTACGAGCAGTACTTC.

J is TRBJ1-1 and V is TRBV19; D might be TRBD1 (6 bases). Per the germline V gene, CDR1 is LNHDA and CDR2 is SQIVND (reference sequence). The CDR3 length is 16 residues. V dropped 10 bases and J dropped 6 bases, with 27 bases sitting between them. The DNA of the CDR3 is TGTGCCACCTCCCCCCTTAACAGGGAAATCGTAGCTGAAGCTTTCTTT. It is translated as CATSPLNREIVAEAFF.

CDR3 residues: CASSPGQAVYGYTF. The CDR3 bases are TGTGCCAGCAGTCCCGGACAGGCAGTTTATGGCTACACCTTC. This sequence joins TRBV5-5 and TRBJ1-2; TRBD1 matches 7 bases. The CDR3 spans 14 residues. Germline CDR1 SGHKS, CDR2 YYEKEE (reference sequence). The junction had 9 bases not matched to a gene; V was cut back by 5 bases and J by 5 bases.

This rearrangement joins TRBV7-3 to TRBJ2-5, with D hard to call. CDR1 SGHTA and CDR2 FQGTGA come from the germline V gene. The CDR3 consists of 13 residues. V lost 5 bases and J lost 1, with 8 bases in between. Here the CDR3 DNA reads TGTGCCAGCAGCCCCGGTCCCCAAGAGACCCAGTACTTC. It is translated as CASSPGPQETQYF.

The chain links TRBV29-1 to TRBJ2-3, with D uncertain. The V end was cut by 6 bases, the J end by 1 base, with 11 bases between. The germline V gene has CDR1 SQVTM and CDR2 ANQGSEA. CDR3 length: 13 residues. The CDR3 region is CSVAGHRTDTQYF. CDR3 nucleotide sequence: TGCAGCGTCGCTGGCCATCGCACAGATACGCAGTATTTT.

This clone has just one count. This chain links TRBV28 with TRBJ1-5, with 7 bases aligning to TRBD1. CDR1 and CDR2 from the germline V gene are MDHEN and SYDVKM. The CDR3 contains 13 residues. Losses at the gene ends were 5 bases for V and 6 bases for J; bases not matched to a gene: 4. In DNA form, the CDR3 reads TGTGCCAGCAGTCTCACAGGGGTTCAGCCCCAGCATTTT. This encodes CASSLTGVQPQHF.

The chain recombines TRBV5-4 with TRBJ2-2; a weak D match, TRBD2 (5 bases). V was shortened by 3 bases and J by 6 bases, with 21 bases between the two germline ends. The CDR3 spans 17 residues. Germline V gives CDR1 SGHNT, CDR2 YYREEE (reference sequence). This chain's CDR3 is CASSSSHSGRRAGELFF. Written as DNA, the CDR3 is TGTGCCAGCAGCTCGTCCCACAGCGGACGTAGGGCCGGGGAGCTGTTTTTT.

V gene TRBV4-3 combines with J gene TRBJ2-7; D is perhaps TRBD1 (6 bases). CDR3 size: 16 residues. In germline, CDR1 is LGHNA, CDR2 YSLEER. V was clipped by 0 bases and J by 3 bases, with 15 bases between them. The CDR3 protein is CASSQEIPGHSYEQYF. As DNA, the CDR3 is TGCGCCAGCAGCCAAGAGATTCCGGGACACAGCTACGAGCAGTACTTC.

The rearrangement joins TRBV5-1 to TRBJ1-1; D perhaps matches TRBD1 (5 bases). Trimming stripped 4 bases from V and 9 bases from J, with 16 bases between. CDR1 SGHRS and CDR2 YFSETQ come from the germline V gene. This CDR3 contains 13 residues. CDR3 amino acids: CASSPWGGEKAFF. For the CDR3, the DNA is TGCGCCAGCAGCCCTTGGGGGGGGGAGAAAGCTTTCTTT.

This chain connects TRBV5-5 to TRBJ1-3; D not certain. The V gene's germline CDR1 is SGHKS and CDR2 YYEKEE (reference sequence). Trimming pared 0 bases from V and 0 bases from J, leaving 4 bases between. The CDR3 sequence is 14 residues long. DNA for the CDR3: TGTGCCAGCAGCTTGGACGGCTCTGGAAACACCATATATTTT. Translated: CASSLDGSGNTIYF.

This chain connects TRBV5-1 to TRBJ2-3; TRBD1 is a possible D gene (5 bases). The CDR3 consists of 16 residues. Germline assignment: CDR1 SGHRS and CDR2 YFSETQ. V was pared by 4 bases and J by 0 bases, with 15 bases between. CDR3 in DNA: TGCGCCAGCAGCCTCACAGGACGGGTCAGCACAGATACGCAGTATTTT. Translated, it gives CASSLTGRVSTDTQYF.

The V gene is TRBV6-4, the J gene TRBJ2-1; TRBD2 agrees at 7 bases. Germline CDR1 and CDR2: MRHNA and SNTAGT. Trimming at V came to 4 bases and at J to 6 bases, leaving 9 bases not matched to a gene. This CDR3 is 15 amino acids long. The CDR3 spells CASSAGASGANEQFF. The CDR3 region has the DNA TGTGCCAGCAGTGCTGGCGCTAGCGGAGCCAATGAGCAGTTCTTC.

The DNA of the CDR3 is TGTGCCAGCGGTACGACAGGTAGCCTCTCTGGGGCCAACGTCCTGACTTTC. It yields the protein CASGTTGSLSGANVLTF. J is TRBJ2-6 and V is TRBV5-4; D perhaps matches TRBD1 (6 bases). V was pared by 7 bases and J by 0 bases, with 17 bases between. There are 17 residues in the CDR3. CDR1 is SGHNT and CDR2 is YYREEE in the germline V gene (reference sequence). Complete variable domain (other parts from reference TRBV5-4 and TRBJ2-6): ETGVTQSPTHLIKTRGQQVTLRCSSQSGHNTVSWYQQALGQGPQFIFQYYREEENGRGNFPPRFSGLQFPNYSSELNVNALELDDSALYLCASGTTGSLSGANVLTFGAGSRLTVL.

The V and J genes are TRBV5-6 and TRBJ2-3; perhaps TRBD1 as D (5 bases). The CDR3 is 14 amino acids. Germline values: CDR1 SGHDT, CDR2 YYEEEE. V lost 2 bases, J lost 5 bases, and 12 bases lay in between. CDR3 nucleotides: TGTGCCAGCAGCTTAGGCAGGGTGGAAGATACGCAGTATTTT. As protein: CASSLGRVEDTQYF.

V is TRBV15 and J is TRBJ1-4; D not resolved. The germline V and J ends were trimmed by 8 bases and 5 bases, with 12 bases remaining between them. Germline V gene lookup returns CDR1 LNHNV and CDR2 YYDKDF (reference sequence). The CDR3 contains 13 residues. The CDR3, as DNA: TGTGCCACCGGAGAGCGGCGGAATGAAAAACTGTTTTTT. Translating gives CATGERRNEKLFF.

The chain links TRBV11-2 to TRBJ1-3, with TRBD1 as a possible D gene (5 bases). V lost 5 bases and J 4 bases, leaving 15 bases between the germline ends. Germline CDR1 SGHAT, CDR2 FQNNGV. The CDR3 has 15 amino acids. The CDR3 reads CASSTPRGSGNTIYF. As DNA, the CDR3 is TGTGCCAGCAGCACCCCGCGGGGGTCGGGAAACACCATATATTTT.

The chain couples TRBV9 to TRBJ1-1; 8 bases are shared with TRBD1. J was trimmed by 6 bases and V by 3 bases; bases with no gene match: 7. Germline values: CDR1 SGDLS, CDR2 YYNGEE. This CDR3 region has 14 residues. CDR3 sequence (DNA): TGTGCCAGCAGCGCTCTCCCGGGACAGGCTGAAGCTTTCTTT. Its translation is CASSALPGQAEAFF.

The genes are TRBV6-1 and TRBJ2-5; 7 bases are a match to TRBD1. The CDR3 loop spans 13 amino acids. Trimming at V came to 7 bases and at J to 0 bases, leaving 2 bases not matched to a gene. In germline, CDR1 is MNHNS, CDR2 SASEGT. The CDR3 sequence: CASNQGDQETQYF. The CDR3 DNA reads as TGTGCCAGCAATCAGGGGGACCAAGAGACCCAGTACTTC.

The chain combines TRBV15 with TRBJ1-2, with D unclear. V lost 0 bases, J lost 5 bases, and 13 bases lay in between. This CDR3 comprises 15 residues. CDR1 is LNHNV and CDR2 is YYDKDF in the germline V gene (reference sequence). In DNA, the CDR3 is TGTGCCACCAGCAGAGATCTCGGGGTAGGGTATGGCTACACCTTC. This encodes CATSRDLGVGYGYTF.

This rearrangement joins TRBV5-1 to TRBJ2-7; perhaps TRBD1 as D (7 bases). The germline V gene has CDR1 SGHRS and CDR2 YFSETQ. Trimming removed 4 bases at V and 5 bases at J, with 13 bases between. The CDR3 is made up of 13 amino acids. The CDR3 loop reads CASSTQGEDEQYF. The CDR3 DNA is TGCGCCAGCAGCACTCAGGGGGAGGACGAGCAGTACTTC.

CDR3 DNA: TGTGCCAGCAGCCACAGACTAGCGGGGGCCACCACAGATACGCAGTATTTT. Translated, it gives CASSHRLAGATTDTQYF. The chain joins TRBV7-6 to TRBJ2-3; the match to TRBD2 covers 12 bases. The CDR3 runs 17 residues. With 5 bases clipped from V and 2 bases from J, the junction kept 8 bases outside the gene matches. The V gene's germline CDR1 is SGHVS and CDR2 FNYEAQ.

This rearrangement joins TRBV4-2 to TRBJ2-1; D is uncertain. Deletions cut 1 base from V and 8 bases from J, with 9 bases between. This CDR3 contains 13 residues. Germline V gives CDR1 LGHNA, CDR2 YNFKEQ. CDR3 sequence (DNA): TGTGCCAGCAGCCAAGTCTCAACTGATGAGCAGTTCTTC. Amino acid sequence: CASSQVSTDEQFF.